Listed below are T cell receptor beta chains from one sample, sequenced in a study of T cell responses to AZD1222 COVID-19 vaccine. Here immunoSEQ multiplex PCR was the method, and the copy in TCRdb shows in-frame clones only, minus some. The sample lists approximately 180,000 clones; approximately 90% were seen once. The specimen comprised peripheral blood, sampled on day 0 of AZD1222 vaccination. The source is an adult in good health. CDR3s include the opening cysteine and the closing phenylalanine or tryptophan. The D gene is left open where the match is weak. Some rows mark clone size as missing; the rest say once, few, many or name a class of expanded clone.

d_gene	v_gene	j_gene	abundance	CDR3nt	CDR3aa
NA	TRBV10-2	TRBJ2-6	once	TGCGCCAGCAGCAGCTCTGGGGCCAACGTCCTGACTTTC	CASSSSGANVLTF
TRBD1	TRBV5-1	TRBJ1-2	NA	TGCGCCAGCAGCTCGGACAGGGTTCAACTTGGCTACACCTTC	CASSSDRVQLGYTF
NA	TRBV29-1	TRBJ2-7	NA	TGCAGCGTTGGTTCAGACCTAAACTACGAGCAGTACTTC	CSVGSDLNYEQYF
TRBD1	TRBV18	TRBJ1-1	NA	TGTGCCAGCTCACCCAGGGGGGACACTGAAGCTTTCTTT	CASSPRGDTEAFF
NA	TRBV29-1	TRBJ1-1	NA	TGCAGCGTGAACAAGAACACTGAAGCTTTCTTT	CSVNKNTEAFF
TRBD2	TRBV5-6	TRBJ2-3	NA	TGTGCCAGCAGCTTGAGGACTAGCGCAACGGAGACAGATACGCAGTATTTT	CASSLRTSATETDTQYF
NA	TRBV10-2	TRBJ1-1	NA	TGCGCCAGCAGAGTACAGGGGAACACTGAAGCTTTCTTT	CASRVQGNTEAFF
TRBD1	TRBV29-1	TRBJ2-7	NA	TGCAGCGTTGGAGGCGGGCGGAAGGGGGCGGACTTTACCTACGAGCAGTACTTC	CSVGGGRKGADFTYEQYF
NA	TRBV24-1	TRBJ1-2	NA	TGTGCCCACGCAGGCGGGTTCTATGGCTACACCTTC	CAHAGGFYGYTF
NA	TRBV6-5	TRBJ2-2	once	TGTGCCAGCAGCCGGGACTCCACAAACACCGGGGAGCTGTTTTTT	CASSRDSTNTGELFF
TRBD1	TRBV6-5	TRBJ2-6	NA	TGTGCCACGAGGACAGGGTCTACCGGGGCCAACGTCCTGACTTTC	CATRTGSTGANVLTF
TRBD1	TRBV28	TRBJ1-3	NA	TGTGCCAGCAGGTCGGGACAGGGGGCATTTGGAAACACCATATATTTT	CASRSGQGAFGNTIYF
TRBD1	TRBV4-2	TRBJ1-5	once	TGTGCCAGCAGCCAAGAGGGGACAGGGGATCAGCCCCAGCATTTT	CASSQEGTGDQPQHF
NA	TRBV5-1	TRBJ1-5	NA	TGCGCCAGCAGCCCCGGGGCCTCGGAGGATCAGCCCCAGCATTTT	CASSPGASEDQPQHF
TRBD2	TRBV2	TRBJ2-7	NA	TGTGCCAGCAGTGAAAGGTCCGGACTAGCGGGTTTCCTCCAGCAGTACTTC	CASSERSGLAGFLQQYF
TRBD1	TRBV10-3	TRBJ2-5	NA	TGTGCCATCAGGGGGGGACAGGGAGAGACCCAGTACTTC	CAIRGGQGETQYF
NA	TRBV28	TRBJ1-6	NA	TGTGCCAGCAGTCCTACCTACGGGGTCTATAATTCACCCCTCCACTTT	CASSPTYGVYNSPLHF
TRBD1	TRBV3-1/TRBV3-2	TRBJ1-1	NA	TGTGCCAGCAGCCAAGAGTGGCACGTCAGGGGGCCATGGGCTTTCTTT	CASSQEWHVRGPWAFF
NA	TRBV6-5	TRBJ1-1	NA	TGTGCCAGCAGTCTTGTGAGGGGAGGCACTGAAGCTTTCTTT	CASSLVRGGTEAFF
TRBD1	TRBV6-5	TRBJ1-4	NA	TGTGCCAGCAGTCAACAGGGGTCCGGGGGGGAAAAACTGTTTTTT	CASSQQGSGGEKLFF
NA	TRBV5-6	TRBJ2-7	NA	TGTGCCAGCAGCTTGGTCACGGGAGAAGTATCCTACGAGCAGTACTTC	CASSLVTGEVSYEQYF
NA	TRBV28	TRBJ1-5	NA	TGTGCCAGCAGTCACTCCGGGACCGCTAGTCAGCCCCAGCATTTT	CASSHSGTASQPQHF
NA	TRBV7-3	TRBJ1-2	NA	TGTGCCAGCAGCTTAACAGGACAGCCGGGGTACGGCTACACCTTC	CASSLTGQPGYGYTF
NA	TRBV19	TRBJ2-1	NA	TGTGCCGCCGGGGGACACCTTTACAATGAGCAGTTCTTC	CAAGGHLYNEQFF
NA	TRBV30	TRBJ1-2	NA	TGTGCCTGGAGTGTCCTCCTGGGCAGAGGGTACACCTTC	CAWSVLLGRGYTF
NA	TRBV4-2	TRBJ1-3	NA	TGTGCCAGCAGCCCCCGCCAGGGCTCGGGAAACACCATATATTTT	CASSPRQGSGNTIYF
TRBD1	TRBV7-9	TRBJ2-5	NA	TGTGCCAGCAGCTTCCCGACAGGGGGAGAGACCCAGTACTTC	CASSFPTGGETQYF